Listed below are T cell receptor beta chains from one sample, sequenced in a study of Tregs in tolerant kidney transplant recipients. The repertoire was sequenced with immunoSEQ multiplex PCR; TCRdb's copy has only in-frame clones and lacks some. The data show some 64,000 clones, 95% to 98% seen once. This specimen consisted of Tregs from blood, obtained before the transplant. Receptors originate from a human donor who received a combined kidney and bone marrow transplant. CDR3s include the opening cysteine and the closing phenylalanine or tryptophan. Not all rows give a size; the values are once, few, many and, for expanded clones, a class.

CDR3aa,j_gene,abundance,v_gene
CASSATGSGNTIYF,TRBJ1-3,.,TRBV9
CSVAFSYEQYF,TRBJ2-7,.,TRBV29-1
CASSERDRGSDTQYF,TRBJ2-3,.,TRBV6-1
CASSLGVVQGDTQYF,TRBJ2-3,.,TRBV5-1
CASSLVSGGAETQYF,TRBJ2-5,.,TRBV5-1
CASSVQTGETGELFF,TRBJ2-2,.,TRBV9
CAWSVLRTGSGYTF,TRBJ1-2,.,TRBV30
CASSLRGGDEKLFF,TRBJ1-4,.,TRBV5-4
CSVELRDYPLGEQYF,TRBJ2-7,.,TRBV29-1
CASSLSRNTGELFF,TRBJ2-2,.,TRBV27
CATSRGQVNAEQYF,TRBJ2-7,.,TRBV15
CASSLGPGATDTQYF,TRBJ2-3,.,TRBV5-5
CASSRQGKPNEKLFF,TRBJ1-4,.,TRBV27
CASSYSPTGELFF,TRBJ2-2,.,TRBV6-6
CASRGGLGNTEAFF,TRBJ1-1,.,TRBV5-1
CASSKAARASGKYNEQFF,TRBJ2-1,.,TRBV21-1
CASSDDRGPDTEAFF,TRBJ1-1,.,TRBV11-3
CASSEGRVAFF,TRBJ1-1,.,TRBV5-1
CASSIGTGPYGYTF,TRBJ1-2,.,TRBV5-4
CASSQIGLARFF,TRBJ2-1,.,TRBV4-2
CASSTVPTNEKLFF,TRBJ1-4,.,TRBV18
CSVTTGNYGYTF,TRBJ1-2,.,TRBV29-1
CASSPPGLGVSQYF,TRBJ2-5,.,TRBV7-7
CASSYGPPDSNQPQHF,TRBJ1-5,.,TRBV6-5
CASTGTSGGSATNEKLFF,TRBJ1-4,.,TRBV25-1
CASGGAEQYF,TRBJ2-7,once,TRBV12-5
CASSLTGTRSPYEQYF,TRBJ2-7,.,TRBV7-4
CASSSTGGWNEQYF,TRBJ2-7,.,TRBV7-9
CASSPTTGTGETQYF,TRBJ2-5,.,TRBV7-2
CASSRGLAGTDTQYF,TRBJ2-3,.,TRBV5-6
CASSVGGFNYGYTF,TRBJ1-2,.,TRBV9
CASSLLAGSYNEQFF,TRBJ2-1,once,TRBV7-2
CAISGTGTIGELFF,TRBJ2-2,.,TRBV10-3
CATSGPGTGGLDRNTIYF,TRBJ1-3,.,TRBV15
CASSPSGVYEQYF,TRBJ2-7,.,TRBV2
CASTPLGGLAAYNEQFF,TRBJ2-1,.,TRBV21-1
CASSQIASGTQYF,TRBJ2-3,.,TRBV4-3
CASSPAGTRDTQYF,TRBJ2-3,.,TRBV18
CASRTGPYEQYF,TRBJ2-7,.,TRBV2
CSVWDRGLADTQYF,TRBJ2-3,.,TRBV29-1
CASRGGTGELFF,TRBJ2-2,.,TRBV2
CSEIGQGVGNTEAFF,TRBJ1-1,.,TRBV29-1
CASSLSGLAGYHQETQYF,TRBJ2-5,.,TRBV7-9
CASSTMSGSQGSSPLHF,TRBJ1-6,once,TRBV5-1
CASSQDQGQGRNTQYF,TRBJ2-3,once,TRBV4-3
CATTKLVASGGAGEQFF,TRBJ2-1,.,TRBV15
CASSEQGAGDGYTF,TRBJ1-2,.,TRBV19
CSVEMGQGAYEQYF,TRBJ2-7,.,TRBV29-1
CASSSLGGGEKLFF,TRBJ1-4,.,TRBV5-1
CASSLGQGGILTYEQYF,TRBJ2-7,.,TRBV11-2
CASSYLARSGYGYTF,TRBJ1-2,.,TRBV6-5